Listed below are T cell receptor beta chains from one sample, sequenced in a study of blood T cell repertoires in COVID-19. This table comes from immunoSEQ multiplex PCR, and its TCRdb copy is limited to in-frame clones, with some not included. This sample carries around 200,000 clones, roughly 80% of them seen once, and the ten largest clones take roughly 7.1%. The sequenced sample was peripheral blood. The origin of the receptors is a human donor in a cohort sampled during active COVID-19. CDR3s include the opening cysteine and the closing phenylalanine or tryptophan. D genes are given only for firm matches. The size entry is marked missing in some rows and otherwise reads once, few, many or a size class.

j_gene: TRBJ2-7; v_gene: TRBV13; d_gene: .; abundance: .; CDR3aa: CASSSETIPYEQYF; CDR3nt: TGTGCCAGCAGCTCCGAGACAATCCCCTACGAGCAGTACTTC
j_gene: TRBJ1-2; v_gene: TRBV4-1; d_gene: .; abundance: .; CDR3aa: CASSQAARGGGYTF; CDR3nt: TGCGCCAGCAGCCAAGCCGCCCGGGGAGGTGGCTACACCTTC
j_gene: TRBJ2-7; v_gene: TRBV2; d_gene: TRBD2; abundance: .; CDR3aa: CASSGFTGGEQYF; CDR3nt: TGTGCCAGCAGTGGGTTCACGGGAGGCGAGCAGTACTTC
j_gene: TRBJ1-3; v_gene: TRBV15; d_gene: .; abundance: .; CDR3aa: CATSRDHQGFGNTIYF; CDR3nt: TGTGCCACCAGCAGAGATCACCAGGGTTTTGGAAACACCATATATTTT
j_gene: TRBJ2-7; v_gene: TRBV3-1/TRBV3-2; d_gene: .; abundance: .; CDR3aa: CASSPTREIYEQYF; CDR3nt: TGTGCCAGCAGCCCGACAAGGGAGATCTACGAGCAGTACTTC
j_gene: TRBJ1-1; v_gene: TRBV7-8; d_gene: .; abundance: .; CDR3aa: CASSTAAGENTEAFF; CDR3nt: TGTGCCAGCAGCACCGCGGCAGGGGAGAACACTGAAGCTTTCTTT
j_gene: TRBJ1-5; v_gene: TRBV7-9; d_gene: .; abundance: once; CDR3aa: CASSSVGNQPQHF; CDR3nt: TGTGCCAGCAGCTCAGTTGGCAATCAGCCCCAGCATTTT
j_gene: TRBJ1-1; v_gene: TRBV3-1/TRBV3-2; d_gene: TRBD1; abundance: .; CDR3aa: CASSQDLKDRGGTEAFF; CDR3nt: TGTGCCAGCAGCCAAGATCTTAAGGACAGGGGTGGGACTGAAGCTTTCTTT
j_gene: TRBJ1-1; v_gene: TRBV7-6; d_gene: .; abundance: .; CDR3aa: CASSLEPVNTEAFF; CDR3nt: TGTGCCAGCAGCTTAGAGCCGGTGAACACTGAAGCTTTCTTT
j_gene: TRBJ2-1; v_gene: TRBV19; d_gene: .; abundance: .; CDR3aa: CASSRQPSSYNEQFF; CDR3nt: TGTGCCAGTAGTCGACAGCCTAGCTCCTACAATGAGCAGTTCTTC
j_gene: TRBJ1-4; v_gene: TRBV5-4; d_gene: .; abundance: .; CDR3aa: CASSHDSATNEKLFF; CDR3nt: TGTGCCAGCAGCCACGACAGCGCAACTAATGAAAAACTGTTTTTT
j_gene: TRBJ2-3; v_gene: TRBV13; d_gene: TRBD2; abundance: .; CDR3aa: CASSYRTRRSTDTQYF; CDR3nt: TGTGCCAGCAGCTACCGGACTAGGCGGAGCACAGATACGCAGTATTTT
j_gene: TRBJ1-3; v_gene: TRBV2; d_gene: .; abundance: few; CDR3aa: CASSDPLQGNTIYF; CDR3nt: TGTGCCAGCAGTGATCCCTTACAGGGAAACACCATATATTTT
j_gene: TRBJ2-3; v_gene: TRBV5-4; d_gene: TRBD2; abundance: .; CDR3aa: CASSSGRGSADTQYF; CDR3nt: TGTGCCAGCAGCTCCGGGCGGGGGTCGGCAGATACGCAGTATTTT
j_gene: TRBJ1-2; v_gene: TRBV9; d_gene: .; abundance: .; CDR3aa: CASSVGNNYGYTF; CDR3nt: TGTGCCAGCAGCGTAGGTAATAACTATGGCTACACCTTC
j_gene: TRBJ1-3; v_gene: TRBV25-1; d_gene: .; abundance: .; CDR3aa: CASSERGLSGNTIYF; CDR3nt: TGTGCCAGCAGTGAAAGAGGCCTCTCTGGAAACACCATATATTTT